Listed below are T cell receptor beta chains from one sample, sequenced in a study of blood T cells in healthy people across ages. TCRdb re-called the 5' RACE reads with MiXCR, one entry per CDR3 protein. This table holds almost 800,000 distinct CDR3 sequences, roughly 60% found once. The source material was blood. Source of these receptors: a man between 25 and 39 years old in good health. Each CDR3 is given with its conserved first and last residue. The D gene is left open where the match is weak. Only part of the rows carry a size: once, few, many, or a class if the clone is expanded.

TRBJ2-3,15,-,TRBD2,TRBV2,TGTGCCAGCCATTATAGCGGGGGAAATTCAGATACGCAGTATTTT,CASHYSGGNSDTQYF
TRBJ2-6,18,-,TRBD2,TRBV7-7,TGTGCTAGCAGCTTATATTCGGGCGGGACTACTGGGGCCAACGTCCTGACTTTC,CASSLYSGGTTGANVLTF
TRBJ1-2,15,-,-,TRBV13,TGTGCCAGCAGACGACCATCCACCAGGGACGATGGCTACACCTTC,CASRRPSTRDDGYTF
TRBJ2-7,12,-,-,TRBV7-9,TGTGCCACCCGAAAGAACTCCTACGAGCAGTACTTC,CATRKNSYEQYF
TRBJ2-3,15,-,TRBD2,TRBV20-1,TGCAGTGCTAGTCCCATACGGGAGGGCCCAGATACGCAGTATTTT,CSASPIREGPDTQYF
TRBJ2-7,15,-,TRBD2,TRBV5-1,TGCGCCAGCAGCTTGGAGTCTAGCGGGAGATACGAGCAGTACTTC,CASSLESSGRYEQYF
TRBJ2-7,13,-,-,TRBV29-1,TGCAGCGTTGTTCCAGGGACATCCTACGAGCAGTACTTC,CSVVPGTSYEQYF
TRBJ2-1,16,few,-,TRBV20-1,TGCAGTGCTAGTGACGAACGGTTAGGGGTTGACAATGAGCAGTTCTTC,CSASDERLGVDNEQFF
TRBJ2-3,13,-,-,TRBV25-1,TGTGCCAGCAGTGAATATCAGACAGATACGCAGTATTTT,CASSEYQTDTQYF
TRBJ2-3,12,-,-,TRBV20-1,TGCAGTGCTGGGGCGAGGGCAGATACGCAGTATTTT,CSAGARADTQYF
TRBJ2-5,13,few,TRBD1,TRBV7-7,TGTGCTAGCAGCTTAGACAGGGACGAGACCCAGTACTTC,CASSLDRDETQYF
TRBJ2-3,12,-,-,TRBV5-1,TGCGCCAGCAGCTTGGCCGAGAGCCTCCAGTATTTT,CASSLAESLQYF
TRBJ1-5,15,few,-,TRBV6-1,TGTGCCAGCAGCCCTACGGGACACTTCAATCAGCCCCAGCATTTT,CASSPTGHFNQPQHF
TRBJ1-2,15,-,-,TRBV2,TGTGCCAGCAGTGGTGGGGGATTAGCTAACTATGGCTACACCTTC,CASSGGGLANYGYTF
TRBJ1-1,13,-,-,TRBV5-1,TGCGCCAGCAGACCCCAACAAAACACTGAAGCTTTCTTT,CASRPQQNTEAFF
TRBJ1-2,13,-,-,TRBV6-1,TGTGCCAGCAGTAACAGGGCTAACTATGGCTACACCTTC,CASSNRANYGYTF
TRBJ2-3,14,-,TRBD2,TRBV20-1,TGCAGTGCTCACCGTAGCGGGCACACAGAGACGCAGTATTTT,CSAHRSGHTETQYF
TRBJ2-7,13,-,-,TRBV29-1,TGCAGCGTTGGCCCTACCGGGCTCTACGAGCAGTACTTC,CSVGPTGLYEQYF
TRBJ2-1,15,-,-,TRBV5-1,TGCGCCAGCACAACCGGGACTGCCCAACCCCAAGAGCAGTTCTTC,CASTTGTAQPQEQFF
TRBJ1-2,12,-,-,TRBV6-5,TGTGCCAGCAGGGACACCAACTATGGCTACACCTTC,CASRDTNYGYTF
TRBJ2-3,16,few,-,TRBV19,TGTGCCAGTACCACAACGGGGCGGATCCTCACAGATACGCAGTATTTT,CASTTTGRILTDTQYF
TRBJ1-2,15,few,-,TRBV18,TGTGCCAGCTCACCAGGCCAGGGGAACGGCTATGGCTACACCTTC,CASSPGQGNGYGYTF
TRBJ2-4,14,-,TRBD1,TRBV29-1,TGCAGCGCGACGCCAGGGACAGGGCAAAACATTCAGTACTTC,CSATPGTGQNIQYF
TRBJ2-7,15,-,TRBD1,TRBV6-2/TRBV6-3,TGTGCCAGCAGATACCGACAGGGCCATTACTACGAGCAGTACTTC,CASRYRQGHYYEQYF
TRBJ2-3,17,-,-,TRBV7-3,TGTGCCAGCAGCTTACCAAGACCGGGGACAACCACAGATACGCAGTATTTT,CASSLPRPGTTTDTQYF
TRBJ2-4,13,-,-,TRBV11-2,TGTGCCAGCAGCTCAGCGGGCCCGAACATTCAGTACTTC,CASSSAGPNIQYF
TRBJ2-5,16,-,-,TRBV11-2,TGTGCCAGCAGTTACTTGCGGGGACGTGCCGGGGAGACCCAGTACTTC,CASSYLRGRAGETQYF
TRBJ2-1,14,-,-,TRBV4-2,TGTGCCAGCAGCCCGTCCCCGGGTTGGGGTGAGCAGTTCTTC,CASSPSPGWGEQFF
TRBJ1-5,12,-,-,TRBV12-3/TRBV12-4,TGTGCCAGCAGTTTACGGGGACAGCCCCAGCATTTT,CASSLRGQPQHF
TRBJ1-2,14,-,-,TRBV4-1,TGCGCCAGCAGCCAAGGTGGCCTTAACTATGGCTACACCTTC,CASSQGGLNYGYTF
TRBJ2-7,13,-,-,TRBV29-1,TGCAGCGTTGTCGACAGTATATTCTACGAGCAGTACTTC,CSVVDSIFYEQYF
TRBJ2-1,12,-,-,TRBV20-1,TGCAGTGCCCGGTGGGGGGGCACTGAGCAGTTCTTC,CSARWGGTEQFF
TRBJ2-3,17,few,TRBD2,TRBV12-3/TRBV12-4,TGTGCCAGCAGTTTTTTCGGGGCGGGGGGGGACCAAGATACGCAGTATTTT,CASSFFGAGGDQDTQYF
TRBJ2-5,16,-,TRBD2,TRBV3-1,TGTGCCAGCAGCCACTTAGCGGGAGTAATGTATGAGACCCAGTACTTC,CASSHLAGVMYETQYF
TRBJ2-6,18,few,-,TRBV5-5,TGTGCCAGCAGCTTGACCCGACAGGGCGGGACTGGGGCCAACGTCCTGACTTTC,CASSLTRQGGTGANVLTF
TRBJ2-7,14,few,TRBD2,TRBV28,TGTGCCAGCAGTTTACGAGCGGGAGGCATCGAGCAGTACTTC,CASSLRAGGIEQYF
TRBJ2-3,12,-,-,TRBV20-1,TGCAGTGCTCAAGACTGGGAAGATACGCAGTATTTT,CSAQDWEDTQYF
TRBJ2-7,13,-,-,TRBV20-1,TGCAGTGCAAACTCGGGGCAGTCCTACGAGCAGTACTTC,CSANSGQSYEQYF
TRBJ1-1,14,-,-,TRBV7-9,TGTGCCAGCAGCTGGTGGGCGAGAGGCACTGAAGCTTTCTTT,CASSWWARGTEAFF
TRBJ1-3,13,-,-,TRBV29-1,TGCAGCGTTATGCTCCTCTCTGGAAACACCTTATATTTT,CSVMLLSGNTLYF
TRBJ1-5,15,-,-,TRBV5-1,TGCGCCAGCAAGGCGCAAGCGGCGTATGATCAGCCCCAGCATTTT,CASKAQAAYDQPQHF
TRBJ2-1,16,-,-,TRBV7-9,TGTGCCAGCAGCCCCAAGAGCGGGTTCTCCTACAATGAGCAGTTCTTC,CASSPKSGFSYNEQFF
TRBJ1-2,12,-,-,TRBV5-1,TGCGCCAGCAGCACGGGGGCGAATGGCTACACCTTC,CASSTGANGYTF